The 15 T cell receptor beta chains below all came from one sample that was sequenced in a study of response to subunit inactivated influenza vaccine. TCRdb called the RT-PCR reads again in MiXCR, with one record for every CDR3 protein. The sample lists about 310,000 distinct CDR3 sequences, approximately 21% occurring once. Sequencing was performed on PBMCs from blood, taken approximately 20 months after vaccination. These TCRs come from a man aged 50-75 years who received an inactivated influenza vaccine.

This clonotype has at least ten counts. The chain joins TRBV10-3 to TRBJ2-7; D is undetermined. The V gene lost 2 bases and the J gene lost 5 bases, with 22 bases spanning the gap. The CDR3 has 17 residues. From germline, CDR1 is ENHRY and CDR2 SYGVKD. The CDR3 loop reads CAISEQTPGLSRHEQYF. The CDR3 nucleotides are TGTGCCATCAGTGAGCAAACACCGGGCCTCTCGCGGCACGAGCAGTACTTC.

The CDR3 coding sequence is TGCAGTGCTAGACGCGGCTCGGGCACAGATACGCAGTATTTT. Translating gives CSARRGSGTDTQYF. The chain uses TRBV20-1 and TRBJ2-3, with no clear D. Germline V CDR1 and CDR2: DFQATT, SNEGSKA (reference sequence). This CDR3 comprises 14 residues. The germline V and J ends were trimmed by 2 bases and 1 base, with 10 bases remaining between them.

In its sample, this clonotype was seen many times. The rearrangement links TRBV4-3 to TRBJ2-2; D perhaps matches TRBD2 (6 bases). CDR1 LGHNA and CDR2 YSLEER come from the germline V gene. CDR3 length: 18 amino acids. V gave up 0 bases and J gave up 0 bases, with 14 bases separating them. The DNA of the CDR3 is TGCGCCAGCAGCCAAGATCTCTTCGGGGGAACGAACACCGGGGAGCTGTTTTTT. Its translation is CASSQDLFGGTNTGELFF.

At least ten counts were recorded for this clonotype. This chain uses TRBV11-2 with TRBJ1-2, with D uncertain. CDR1 SGHAT and CDR2 FQNNGV come from the germline V gene. The V end was cut by 4 bases, the J end by 8 bases, with 14 bases between. This CDR3 is built from 13 residues. CDR3: CASSSDGNRGYTF. CDR3 nucleotide sequence: TGTGCCAGCAGCTCAGACGGGAATCGCGGCTACACCTTC.

This chain uses TRBV29-1 with TRBJ2-2; 10 bases fit TRBD2. J was trimmed by 8 bases and V by 3 bases; bases with no gene match: 6. This CDR3 has 14 amino acids. CDR1 and CDR2 from the germline V gene are SQVTM and ANQGSEA. The CDR3 nucleotides read TGCAGCGTTGAGGGACTAGCGTTGGGTGGGGAGCTGTTTTTT. Translation gives CSVEGLALGGELFF.

This clonotype was found a few times. The chain is built from TRBV28 and TRBJ2-4, with 10 nucleotides matching TRBD1. V shed 3 bases and J 11 bases; nucleotides not matched to a gene: 7. The germline gives CDR1 MDHEN, CDR2 SYDVKM. The CDR3 contains 14 residues. The CDR3, as DNA: TGTGCCAGCAGTTTCCCGACAGGGGGCCTATTTCAGTACTTC. Translated, it gives CASSFPTGGLFQYF.

This clonotype was observed many times. The chain joins TRBV5-1 to TRBJ1-1; no firm D call. The germline V gene encodes CDR1 SGHRS and CDR2 YFSETQ. This CDR3 has 13 residues. V lost 5 bases to trimming and J lost 1 base, with 9 bases between them. The CDR3 coding sequence is TGCGCCAGCAGAAAGAATGGGAACACTGAAGCTTTCTTT. Translated, it gives CASRKNGNTEAFF.

The chain recombines TRBV5-1 with TRBJ2-7; possible D gene TRBD1, 5 bases. Germline assignment: CDR1 SGHRS and CDR2 YFSETQ. Trimming removed 0 bases from V and 5 bases from J, with 15 bases in between. The CDR3 runs 15 residues. This chain's CDR3 is CASSLGGREINEQYF. CDR3 DNA: TGCGCCAGCAGCTTGGGTGGCAGGGAAATCAACGAGCAGTACTTC.

This clonotype was counted a few times. The chain couples TRBV20-1 to TRBJ2-1; 7 nucleotides agree with TRBD2. This CDR3 is 15 amino acids long. The trim removed 1 base at V and 1 base at J, leaving 4 bases unmatched. From germline, CDR1 is DFQATT and CDR2 SNEGSKA (reference sequence). The CDR3 loop reads CSARVPAGSYNEQFF. In DNA form, the CDR3 reads TGCAGTGCTAGAGTTCCAGCGGGATCCTACAATGAGCAGTTCTTC.

This clonotype showed up just a few times. The chain combines TRBV18 with TRBJ1-4; TRBD1 aligns across 7 bases. The CDR3 spans 15 residues. The germline CDR1 and CDR2 sequences are KGHSH and LQKENI. Unmatched junction bases numbered 6, after V lost 0 bases and J lost 8 bases. The CDR3 nucleotides are TGTGCCAGCTCACCACCCAACAGGGGAAGGGAAAAACTGTTTTTT. Amino acids: CASSPPNRGREKLFF.

The chain links TRBV27 to TRBJ1-2; D gene unclear. CDR1 and CDR2 (germline): MNHEY, SMNVEV (reference sequence). Between the trimmed V and J ends, which lost 7 bases and 7 bases, there was a span of 25 bases. The CDR3 is 16 amino acids. DNA for the CDR3: TGTGCCAGCATCTTCTCCTTTTGGGTAGGGAGAGCTGGCTACACCTTC. Its protein product is CASIFSFWVGRAGYTF.

The chain carries TRBV15 and TRBJ2-5; D perhaps matches TRBD1 (5 bases). V shed 1 base and J shed 4 bases, with 16 bases lying between them. Germline V gene lookup returns CDR1 LNHNV and CDR2 YYDKDF (reference sequence). This CDR3 is 16 amino acids long. The CDR3 here is CATSRVKAGPAETQYF. The CDR3 bases are TGTGCCACCAGCAGAGTTAAGGCAGGGCCGGCAGAGACCCAGTACTTC.

The genes are TRBV20-1 and TRBJ1-1; D uncertain. Germline CDR1 DFQATT, CDR2 SNEGSKA (reference sequence). This CDR3 is 12 amino acids long. Between the trimmed V and J ends, which lost 2 bases and 10 bases, there was a span of 14 bases. CDR3 sequence: CSARPEGVRAFF. The CDR3 DNA reads TGCAGTGCTAGACCGGAGGGTGTGAGAGCTTTCTTT.

This clonotype was counted between two and nine times. The V gene is TRBV5-1, the J gene TRBJ1-5; no definite D call. CDR3 size: 14 residues. V was trimmed by 4 bases and J by 2 bases, leaving 10 bases between them. CDR1 and CDR2 from the germline V gene are SGHRS and YFSETQ. CDR3 sequence (DNA): TGCGCCAGCAGCCCGGACTTCCGCAATCAGCCCCAGCATTTT. Its protein is CASSPDFRNQPQHF.

This clonotype occurred many times. This chain links TRBV20-1 with TRBJ1-5; D is ambiguous. The V gene's germline CDR1 is DFQATT and CDR2 SNEGSKA (reference sequence). V was cut by 5 bases and J by 1 base, with 6 bases left in between. This CDR3 has 12 residues. The CDR3 loop reads CSAVDSNQPQHF. Here the CDR3 DNA reads TGCAGTGCTGTGGACAGCAATCAGCCCCAGCATTTT.